This T cell receptor beta chain was sequenced during a study of T cells expressing NK-cell markers. On the study more broadly: Seven HCMV-seropositive donors and one seronegative donor made up the eight sequenced donors. Study findings and constraints: In a few donors, dominant clonotypes made up about 25-60.1% of CD3+CD56-NKG2C+ cells. NKG2C+ dominant clonotype frequencies in 6 or 7 donors were about 1.0-7.5% of CD8+ T cells.

TCRdb reanalyzed the 5' RACE reads, giving one entry per CDR3 protein sequence and no DNA. This specimen shows 500,000 to 600,000 distinct CDR3 sequences; the ten leading clones hold less than 4.5%. The CDR3 has 14 residues. Looked up from germline, CDR1 is SGHRS and CDR2 is YFSETQ. Concerning this clonotype: Its antigen is currently unknown.

The clonotype originates from a man between 18 and 35 years old in good health. The V call is TRBV5-1, the J call TRBJ2-7. The specimen sequenced was blood T cells: a sorted CD56 or NKG2C T cell subset, CD4+ or CD8+ T cells, or bulk PBMC T cells (not recorded which). The CDR3 sequence: CASSLAKDPYEQYF. Supplemented by reference TRBV5-1 and TRBJ2-7, the full variable domain reads KAGVTQTPRYLIKTRGQQVTLSCSPISGHRSVSWYQQTPGQGLQFLFEYFSETQRNKGNFPGRFSGRQFSNSRSEMNVSTLELGDSALYLCASSLAKDPYEQYFGPGTRLTVT.